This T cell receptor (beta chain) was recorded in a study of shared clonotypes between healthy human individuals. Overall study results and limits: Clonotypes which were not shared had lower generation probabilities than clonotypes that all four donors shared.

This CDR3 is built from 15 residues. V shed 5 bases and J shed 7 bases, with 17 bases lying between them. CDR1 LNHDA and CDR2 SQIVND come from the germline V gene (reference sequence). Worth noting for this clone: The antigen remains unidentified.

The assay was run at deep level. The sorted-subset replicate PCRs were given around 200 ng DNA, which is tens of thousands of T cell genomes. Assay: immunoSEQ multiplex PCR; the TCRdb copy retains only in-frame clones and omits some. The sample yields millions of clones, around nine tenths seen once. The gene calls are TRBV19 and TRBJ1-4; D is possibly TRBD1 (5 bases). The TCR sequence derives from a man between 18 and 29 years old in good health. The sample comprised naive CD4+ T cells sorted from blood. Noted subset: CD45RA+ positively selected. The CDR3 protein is CASSATPMGVEKLFF. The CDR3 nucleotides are TGTGCCAGTAGTGCAACCCCGATGGGGGTTGAAAAACTGTTTTTT.